What follows describes a single TCR beta chain. This clone was found once. It has no known antigen specificity. Per-nucleotide qualities are absent, and no much larger clonotype sits a single base away. The sample is drawn from a study of T cell responses to AZD1222 COVID-19 vaccine (dated by TCRdb to about 2021). With respect to the entire study: A total of 233 trial participants underwent TCR sequencing, of whom 207 received two doses of AZD1222 and about 25 received two doses of the MenACWY control vaccine. Enrollment into the trials was organized by age into subgroups of 18-55, 56-69 and 70-plus years, and those subgroups contained roughly 140, 27 and 60 TCR-sequenced participants, respectively.

The investigation overall reported the following: Nearly half of unique spike-specific TCRs reportedly recognized epitopes outside regions mutated in the B.1.351 and B.1.1.7 variants. In the small 56-69-year group, the increase in depth fell short of significance, most likely because of low power. The vaccine-associated CD4 TCRs covered the entire spike protein, and the dominant responses fell in regions 160-218 and 743-854. Participants were mostly white British, with more females than males. The authors suggested clonal diversity may have been underestimated. Because no day 14 peak-response samples were available, the repertoires could be characterized only after the peak T cell response. After two AZD1222 doses, both the breadth and the depth of spike-specific TCRs were significantly higher than at day 0 and than in MenACWY recipients. Only 5 to 7 AZD1222 recipients were SARS-CoV-2 seropositive at baseline, limiting conclusions about previously exposed vaccinees.

V is clipped by 8 bases and J by 0 bases, and the sequence between their germline boundaries is 22 bases long. In the germline V gene (reference sequence), CDR1 corresponds to LNHDA and CDR2 to SQIVND. Reading from cysteine to phenylalanine, the CDR3 counts 17 amino acids. Solely the CDR3 DNA is kept, with 51 bases framed from the first base. Read against the paper, the sample's time point label means: about 28 days (+/-7) after the second vaccine dose. AZD1222 recipients with second doses at about 4 weeks or about 12 weeks were pooled, because spike-specific TCR depth and breadth did not differ between schedules. Samples from vaccinated people were obtained from the UK trials COV001 and COV002, which included a single-blind randomized controlled phase 2/3 trial of AZD1222 (ChAdOx1 nCoV-19) in healthy adults. For TCRbeta chain sequencing, PBMC samples were collected from trial participants at day 0 and at day 28 after the second dose.

The CDR3 regions of human TCRbeta chains were analyzed by immunosequencing. The published analysis was carried out like this. TCRs in the repertoires were matched against a reference library of SARS-CoV-2-specific TCRs that had been generated with the MIRA antigen-specificity platform. Breadth was defined as the fraction of unique TCRs that were SARS-CoV-2-associated, and depth was defined as the fraction of total T cells that were SARS-CoV-2-associated. Each spike-specific TCR was assigned to its reactive spike region and to a CD4 or CD8 class using the MIRA data. Log10-transformed breadth and depth values were compared by one-way ANOVA with Sidak's multiple comparisons tests. TCRdb limited this immuneACCESS table to in-frame rearrangements with V and J called. A share of clones is missing; checked studies link under half to unresolved V genes, and the rest is unexplained. V and J calls and clone size follow that table, whereas D and trimming were derived from the DNA. This sample has roughly 190,000 clones in its table, and approximately 91% of those were observed once. About 3.5% of the sample is taken by the ten largest.

Sequencing used peripheral blood, obtained 28 days after the second AZD1222 dose. The V gene is TRBV19 and the J gene is TRBJ1-2, with a weak D call of TRBD1 (5 bases match). The TCR sequence derives from an adult who received the AZD1222 COVID-19 vaccine. The sequenced DNA: TGTGCCAGTGCTCGTGACCCGAGACAGTTAGCTAACTATGGCTACACCTTC. Its product reads: CASARDPRQLANYGYTF.